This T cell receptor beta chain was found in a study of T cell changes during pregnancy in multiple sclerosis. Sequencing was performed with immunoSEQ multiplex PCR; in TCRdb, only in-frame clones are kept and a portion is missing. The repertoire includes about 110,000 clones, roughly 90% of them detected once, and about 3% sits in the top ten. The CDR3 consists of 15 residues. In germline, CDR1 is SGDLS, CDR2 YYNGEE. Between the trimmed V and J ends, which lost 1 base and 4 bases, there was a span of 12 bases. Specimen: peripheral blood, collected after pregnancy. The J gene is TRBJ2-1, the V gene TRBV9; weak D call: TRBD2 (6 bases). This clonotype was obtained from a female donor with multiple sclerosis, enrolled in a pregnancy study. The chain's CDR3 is CASSVRPGDYNEQFF. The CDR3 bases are TGTGCCAGCAGCGTAAGGCCGGGGGATTACAATGAGCAGTTCTTC.